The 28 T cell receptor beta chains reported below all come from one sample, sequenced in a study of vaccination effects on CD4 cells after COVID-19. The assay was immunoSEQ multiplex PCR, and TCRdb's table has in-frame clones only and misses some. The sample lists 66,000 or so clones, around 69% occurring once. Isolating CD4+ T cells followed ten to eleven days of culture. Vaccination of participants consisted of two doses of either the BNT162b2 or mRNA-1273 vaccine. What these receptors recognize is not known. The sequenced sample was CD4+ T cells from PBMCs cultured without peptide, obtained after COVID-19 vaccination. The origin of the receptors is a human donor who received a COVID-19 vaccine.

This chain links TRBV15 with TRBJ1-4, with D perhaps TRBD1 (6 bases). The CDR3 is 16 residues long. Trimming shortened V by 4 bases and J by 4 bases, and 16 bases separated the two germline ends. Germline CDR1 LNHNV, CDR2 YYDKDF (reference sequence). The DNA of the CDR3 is TGTGCCACCAGCACTGCCCGGGACACATTTAATGAAAAACTGTTTTTT. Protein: CATSTARDTFNEKLFF.

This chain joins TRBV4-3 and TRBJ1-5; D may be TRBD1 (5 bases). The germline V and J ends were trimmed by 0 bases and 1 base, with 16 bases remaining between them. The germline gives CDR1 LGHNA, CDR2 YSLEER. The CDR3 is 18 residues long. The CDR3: CASSQDLMRGRSNQPQHF. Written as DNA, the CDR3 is TGCGCCAGCAGCCAAGATCTAATGAGGGGACGAAGCAATCAGCCCCAGCATTTT.

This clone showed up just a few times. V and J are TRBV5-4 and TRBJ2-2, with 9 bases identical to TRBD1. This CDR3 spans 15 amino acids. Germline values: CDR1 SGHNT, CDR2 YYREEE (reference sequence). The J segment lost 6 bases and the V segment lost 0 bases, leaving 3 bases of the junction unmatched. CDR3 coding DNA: TGTGCCAGCAGCTTGGGGGACAGGGAAGCCGGGGAGCTGTTTTTT. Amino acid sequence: CASSLGDREAGELFF.

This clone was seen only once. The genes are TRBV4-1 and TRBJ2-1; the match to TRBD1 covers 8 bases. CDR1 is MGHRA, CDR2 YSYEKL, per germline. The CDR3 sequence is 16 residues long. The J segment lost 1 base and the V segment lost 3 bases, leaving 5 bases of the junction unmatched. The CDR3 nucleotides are TGCGCCAGCAGCCAGGACAGGGTCCGGTCCTACAATGAGCAGTTCTTC. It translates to CASSQDRVRSYNEQFF.

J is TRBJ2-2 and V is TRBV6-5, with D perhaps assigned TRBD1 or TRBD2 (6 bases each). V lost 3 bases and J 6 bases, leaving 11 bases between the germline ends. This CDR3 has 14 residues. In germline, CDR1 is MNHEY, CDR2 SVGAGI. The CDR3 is CASSYLGGPGELFF. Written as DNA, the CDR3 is TGTGCCAGCAGTTATCTGGGGGGCCCCGGGGAGCTGTTTTTT.

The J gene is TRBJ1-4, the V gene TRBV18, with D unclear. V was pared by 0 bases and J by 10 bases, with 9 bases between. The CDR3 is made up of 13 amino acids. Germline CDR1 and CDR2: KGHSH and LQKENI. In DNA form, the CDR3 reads TGTGCCAGCTCACCACCGGGTAACGGAAAACTGTTTTTT. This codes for CASSPPGNGKLFF.

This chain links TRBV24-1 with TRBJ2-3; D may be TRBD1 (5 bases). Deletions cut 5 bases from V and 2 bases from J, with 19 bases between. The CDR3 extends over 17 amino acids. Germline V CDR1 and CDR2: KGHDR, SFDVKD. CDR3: CATSGSQAGHNTDTQYF. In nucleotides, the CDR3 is TGTGCCACCAGTGGTTCGCAAGCAGGACATAACACAGATACGCAGTATTTT.

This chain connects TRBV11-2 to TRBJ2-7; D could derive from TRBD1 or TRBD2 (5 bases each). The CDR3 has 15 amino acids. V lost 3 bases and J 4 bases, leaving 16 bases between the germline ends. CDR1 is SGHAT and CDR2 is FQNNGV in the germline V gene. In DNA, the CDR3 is TGTGCCAGCAGCTTTGGACGGGGTAAGGGGTACGAGCAGTACGTC. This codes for CASSFGRGKGYEQYV.

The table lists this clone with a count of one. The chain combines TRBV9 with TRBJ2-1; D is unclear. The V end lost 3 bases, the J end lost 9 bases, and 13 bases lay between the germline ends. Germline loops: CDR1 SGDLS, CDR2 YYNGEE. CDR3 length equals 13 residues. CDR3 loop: CASSAQPPSEQFF. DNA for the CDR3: TGTGCCAGCAGCGCTCAACCCCCCAGTGAGCAGTTCTTC.

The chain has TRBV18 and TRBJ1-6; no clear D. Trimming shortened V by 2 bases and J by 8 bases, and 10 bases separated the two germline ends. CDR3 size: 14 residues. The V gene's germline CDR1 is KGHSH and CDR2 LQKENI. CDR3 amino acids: CASSPVLSDSPLHF. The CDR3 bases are TGTGCCAGCTCACCAGTGCTCTCTGATTCACCCCTCCACTTT.

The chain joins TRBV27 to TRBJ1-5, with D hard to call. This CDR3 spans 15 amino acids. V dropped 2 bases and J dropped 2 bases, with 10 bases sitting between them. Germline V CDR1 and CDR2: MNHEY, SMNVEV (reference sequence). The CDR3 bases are TGTGCCAGCAGTTTAGAAGGCTTCGGCAATCAGCCCCAGCATTTT. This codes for CASSLEGFGNQPQHF.

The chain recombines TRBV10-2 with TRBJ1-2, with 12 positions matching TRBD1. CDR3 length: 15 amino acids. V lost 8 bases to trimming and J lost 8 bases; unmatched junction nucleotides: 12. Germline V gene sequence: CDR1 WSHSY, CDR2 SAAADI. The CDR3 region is CASRRSGQGAGGYTF. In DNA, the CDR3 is TGCGCCAGCCGGCGCTCGGGACAGGGGGCCGGCGGCTACACCTTC.

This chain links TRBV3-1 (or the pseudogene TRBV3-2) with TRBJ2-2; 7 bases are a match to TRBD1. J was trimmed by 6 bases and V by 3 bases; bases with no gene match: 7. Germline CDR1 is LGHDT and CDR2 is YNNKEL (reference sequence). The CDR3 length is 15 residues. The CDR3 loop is CASSQDRRAPGELFF. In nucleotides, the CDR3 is TGTGCCAGCAGCCAGGACAGGCGGGCCCCCGGGGAGCTGTTTTTT.

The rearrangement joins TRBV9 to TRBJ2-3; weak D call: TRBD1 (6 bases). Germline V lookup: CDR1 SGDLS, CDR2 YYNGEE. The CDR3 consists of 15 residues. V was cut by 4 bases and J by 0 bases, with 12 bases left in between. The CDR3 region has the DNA TGTGCCAGCAGCTCGTTCGGGACAAGCACAGATACGCAGTATTTT. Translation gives CASSSFGTSTDTQYF.

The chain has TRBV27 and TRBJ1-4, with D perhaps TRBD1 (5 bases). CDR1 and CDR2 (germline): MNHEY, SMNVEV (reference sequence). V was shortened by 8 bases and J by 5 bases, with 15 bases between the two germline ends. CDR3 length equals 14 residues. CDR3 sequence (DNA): TGTGCCAGCCGCTTCATCGGGGGGAATGAAAAACTGTTTTTT. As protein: CASRFIGGNEKLFF.

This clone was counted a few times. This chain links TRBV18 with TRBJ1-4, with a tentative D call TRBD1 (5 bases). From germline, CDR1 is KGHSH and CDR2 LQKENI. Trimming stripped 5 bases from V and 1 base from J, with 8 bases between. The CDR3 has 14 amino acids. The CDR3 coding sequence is TGTGCCAGCTCAGAGGGGAGAACTAATGAAAAACTGTTTTTT. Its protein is CASSEGRTNEKLFF.

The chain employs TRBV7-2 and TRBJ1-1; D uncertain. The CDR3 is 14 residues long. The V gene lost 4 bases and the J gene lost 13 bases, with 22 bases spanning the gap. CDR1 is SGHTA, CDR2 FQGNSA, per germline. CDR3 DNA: TGTGCCAGCAGCTCAAGTAGAAACTGGGTCCGAGGTTTCTTT. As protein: CASSSSRNWVRGFF.

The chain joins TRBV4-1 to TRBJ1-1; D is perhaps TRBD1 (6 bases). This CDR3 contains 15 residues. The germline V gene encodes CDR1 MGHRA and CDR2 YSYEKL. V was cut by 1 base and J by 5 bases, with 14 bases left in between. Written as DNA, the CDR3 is TGCGCCAGCAGCCAAGGTAGGGGGGGGCAAACTGAAGCTTTCTTT. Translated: CASSQGRGGQTEAFF.

The CDR3, as DNA: TGTGCCTGGAGTACCCCAGGGGAGAACTCACCCCTCCACTTT. It is translated as CAWSTPGENSPLHF. The gene calls are TRBV30 and TRBJ1-6; a possible D gene is TRBD1 (6 bases). Per germline, CDR1 GTSNPN and CDR2 SVGIG (reference sequence). V was clipped by 2 bases and J by 10 bases, with 15 bases between them. This CDR3 contains 14 residues.

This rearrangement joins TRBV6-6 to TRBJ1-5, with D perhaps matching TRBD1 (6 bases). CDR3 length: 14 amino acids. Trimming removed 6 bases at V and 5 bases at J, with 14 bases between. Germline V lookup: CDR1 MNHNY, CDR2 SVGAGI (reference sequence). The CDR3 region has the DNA TGTGCCAGCAGCCGCGGACAGATAGATCAGCCCCAGCATTTT. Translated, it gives CASSRGQIDQPQHF.

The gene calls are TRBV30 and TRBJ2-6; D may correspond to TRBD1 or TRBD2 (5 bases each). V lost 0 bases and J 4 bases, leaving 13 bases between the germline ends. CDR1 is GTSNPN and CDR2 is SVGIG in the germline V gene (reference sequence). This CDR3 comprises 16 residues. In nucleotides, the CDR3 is TGTGCCTGGAGTGTACCCCTCGGGGCAGGGGCCAACGTCCTGACTTTC. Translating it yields CAWSVPLGAGANVLTF.

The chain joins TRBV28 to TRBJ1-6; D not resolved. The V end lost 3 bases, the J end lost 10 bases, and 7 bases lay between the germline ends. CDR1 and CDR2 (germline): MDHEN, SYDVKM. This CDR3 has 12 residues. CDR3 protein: CASSLRRSPLHF. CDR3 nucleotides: TGTGCCAGCAGTTTGCGGAGATCACCCCTCCACTTT.

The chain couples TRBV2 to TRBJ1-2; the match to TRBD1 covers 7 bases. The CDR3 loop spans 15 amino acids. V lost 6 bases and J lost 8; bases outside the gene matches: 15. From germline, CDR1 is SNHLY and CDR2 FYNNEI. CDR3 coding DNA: TGTGCCAGCAGCGTTCATCCGGGACAGAATGAGGGCTACACCTTC. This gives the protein CASSVHPGQNEGYTF.

The CDR3, as DNA: TGTGCCACCAGTGATCCGCAGGGGGCGGGGGAGACCCAGTACTTC. This translates into CATSDPQGAGETQYF. This chain connects TRBV24-1 to TRBJ2-5; TRBD1 matches at 8 bases. Germline V gives CDR1 KGHDR, CDR2 SFDVKD. The CDR3 length is 15 residues. V was clipped by 3 bases and J by 5 bases; unmatched bases: 7.

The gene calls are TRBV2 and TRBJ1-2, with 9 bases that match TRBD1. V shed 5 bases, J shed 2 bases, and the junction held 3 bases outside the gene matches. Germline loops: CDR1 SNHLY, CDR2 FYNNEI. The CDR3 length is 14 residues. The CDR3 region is CASSQQGANYGYTF. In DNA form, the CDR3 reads TGTGCCAGCAGTCAACAGGGGGCAAACTATGGCTACACCTTC.

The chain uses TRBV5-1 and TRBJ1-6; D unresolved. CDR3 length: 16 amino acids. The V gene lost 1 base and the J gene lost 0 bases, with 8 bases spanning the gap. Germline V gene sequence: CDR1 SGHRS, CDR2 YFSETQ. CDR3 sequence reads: CASSLTVSSYNSPLHF. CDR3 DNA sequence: TGCGCCAGCAGCTTGACAGTGAGCTCCTATAATTCACCCCTCCACTTT.

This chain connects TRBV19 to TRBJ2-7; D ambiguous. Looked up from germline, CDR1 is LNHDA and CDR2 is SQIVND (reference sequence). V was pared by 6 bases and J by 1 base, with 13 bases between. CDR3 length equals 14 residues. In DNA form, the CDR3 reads TGTGCCAGTAGCGAGCTCGGCAAATCCTACGAGCAGTACGTC. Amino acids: CASSELGKSYEQYV.

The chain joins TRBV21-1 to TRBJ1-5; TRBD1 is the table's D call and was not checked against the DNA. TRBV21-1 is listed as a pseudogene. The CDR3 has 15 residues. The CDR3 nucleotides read TGTGCCAGCAGAAACGCCCGACAGAGCAATCAGCCCCAGCATTTT. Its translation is CASRNARQSNQPQHF.